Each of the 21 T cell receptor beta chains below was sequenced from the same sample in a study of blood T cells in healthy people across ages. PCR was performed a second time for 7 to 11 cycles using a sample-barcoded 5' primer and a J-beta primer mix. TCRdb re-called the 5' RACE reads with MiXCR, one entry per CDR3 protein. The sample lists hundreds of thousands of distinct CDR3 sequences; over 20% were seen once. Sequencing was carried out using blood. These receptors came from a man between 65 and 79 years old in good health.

The CDR3 region has the DNA TGTGCCAGCAGTTTGCGCGGGAGAACATACAATGAGCAGTTCTTC. Its translation is CASSLRGRTYNEQFF. The chain carries TRBV12-3 or TRBV12-4 and TRBJ2-1; 7 bases are shared with TRBD2. This CDR3 comprises 15 residues. The V segment lost 3 bases and the J segment 4 bases; nucleotides outside the gene matches: 6.

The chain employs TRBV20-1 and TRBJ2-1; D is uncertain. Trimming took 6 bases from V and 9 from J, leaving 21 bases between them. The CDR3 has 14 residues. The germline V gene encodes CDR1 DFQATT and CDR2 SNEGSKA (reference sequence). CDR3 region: CSARKDPRKSEQFF. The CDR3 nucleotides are TGCAGTGCAAGGAAGGACCCTCGGAAGAGTGAGCAGTTCTTC.

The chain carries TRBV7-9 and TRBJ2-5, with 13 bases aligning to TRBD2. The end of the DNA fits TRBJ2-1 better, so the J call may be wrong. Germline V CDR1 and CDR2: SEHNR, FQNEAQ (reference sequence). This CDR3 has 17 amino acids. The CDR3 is CASSSTRLAGGYNEQFF. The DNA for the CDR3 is TGTGCCAGCAGTTCCACTAGACTAGCGGGAGGCTACAATGAGCAGTTCTTC.

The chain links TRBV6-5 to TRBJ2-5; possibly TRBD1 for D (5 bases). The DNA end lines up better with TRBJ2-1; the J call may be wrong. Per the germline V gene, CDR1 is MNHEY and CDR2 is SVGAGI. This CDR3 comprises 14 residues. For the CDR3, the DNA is TGTGCCAGCACCTTAGGGGCCTTGGACAATGAGCAGTTCTTC. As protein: CASTLGALDNEQFF.

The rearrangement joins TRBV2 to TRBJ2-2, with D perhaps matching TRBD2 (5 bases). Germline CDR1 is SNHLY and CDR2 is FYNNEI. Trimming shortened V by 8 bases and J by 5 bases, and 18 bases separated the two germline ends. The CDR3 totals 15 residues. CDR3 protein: CASGKGHPGTGELFF. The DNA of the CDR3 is TGTGCCAGCGGTAAAGGGCACCCGGGGACCGGGGAGCTGTTTTTT.

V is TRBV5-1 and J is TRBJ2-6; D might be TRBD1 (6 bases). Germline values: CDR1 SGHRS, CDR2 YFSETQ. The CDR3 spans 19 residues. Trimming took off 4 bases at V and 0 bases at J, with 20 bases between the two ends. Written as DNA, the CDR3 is TGCGCCAGCAGCCTCGCCGCGACAGGATTTCTCTCTGGGGCCAACGTCCTGACTTTC. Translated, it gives CASSLAATGFLSGANVLTF.

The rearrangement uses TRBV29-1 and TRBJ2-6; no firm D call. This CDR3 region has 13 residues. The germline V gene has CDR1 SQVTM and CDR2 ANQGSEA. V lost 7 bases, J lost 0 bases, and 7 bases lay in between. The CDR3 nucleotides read TGCAGCGCAGCACCCTCTGGGGCCAACGTCCTGACTTTC. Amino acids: CSAAPSGANVLTF.

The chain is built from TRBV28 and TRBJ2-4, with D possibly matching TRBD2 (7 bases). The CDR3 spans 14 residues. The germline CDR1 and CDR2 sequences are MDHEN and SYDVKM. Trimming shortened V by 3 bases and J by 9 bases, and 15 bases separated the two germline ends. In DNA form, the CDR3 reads TGTGCCAGCAGTTTTCAGGGAAGGGGGGGCATTCAGTACTTC. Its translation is CASSFQGRGGIQYF.

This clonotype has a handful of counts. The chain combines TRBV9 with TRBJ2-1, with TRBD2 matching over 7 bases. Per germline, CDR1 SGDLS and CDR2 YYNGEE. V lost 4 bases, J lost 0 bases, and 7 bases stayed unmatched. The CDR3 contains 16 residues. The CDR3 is CASSPGTTYSYNEQFF. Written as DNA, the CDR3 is TGTGCCAGCAGCCCAGGGACTACCTACTCCTACAATGAGCAGTTCTTC.

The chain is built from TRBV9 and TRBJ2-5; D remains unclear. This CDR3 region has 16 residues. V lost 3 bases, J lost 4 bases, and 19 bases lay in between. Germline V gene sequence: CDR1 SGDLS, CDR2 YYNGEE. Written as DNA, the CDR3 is TGTGCCAGCAGCGCCAGAGGAGACGGTGTAGGAGAGACCCAGTACTTC. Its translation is CASSARGDGVGETQYF.

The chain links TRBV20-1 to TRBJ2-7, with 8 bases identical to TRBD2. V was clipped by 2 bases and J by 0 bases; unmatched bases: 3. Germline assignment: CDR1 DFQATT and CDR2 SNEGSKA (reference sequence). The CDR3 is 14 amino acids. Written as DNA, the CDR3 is TGCAGTGCTAGACTAGCGGGTAGCTCCTACGAGCAGTACTTC. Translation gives CSARLAGSSYEQYF.

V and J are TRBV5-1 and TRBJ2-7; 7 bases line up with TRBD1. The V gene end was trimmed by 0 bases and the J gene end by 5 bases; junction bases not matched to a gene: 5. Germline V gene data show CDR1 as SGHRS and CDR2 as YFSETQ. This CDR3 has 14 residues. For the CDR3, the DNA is TGCGCCAGCAGCTTGGAGGGGGCTGAAGACGAGCAGTACTTC. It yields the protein CASSLEGAEDEQYF.

CDR3 sequence reads: CSARDLTGMGETQYF. In nucleotides, the CDR3 is TGCAGTGCTAGAGATCTGACAGGGATGGGAGAGACCCAGTACTTC. The chain uses TRBV20-1 and TRBJ2-1, with 7 bases that match TRBD1. Judging by the DNA end, TRBJ2-5 fits better; the J call may be wrong. Germline lookup yields CDR1 DFQATT and CDR2 SNEGSKA (reference sequence). CDR3 size: 15 residues.

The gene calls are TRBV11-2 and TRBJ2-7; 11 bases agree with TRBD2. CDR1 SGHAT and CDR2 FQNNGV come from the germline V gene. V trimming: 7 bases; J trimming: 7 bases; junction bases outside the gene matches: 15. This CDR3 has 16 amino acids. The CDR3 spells CASTLLAGEGLKEQYF. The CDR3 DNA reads TGTGCCAGCACCCTACTAGCGGGAGAGGGGCTTAAGGAGCAGTACTTC.

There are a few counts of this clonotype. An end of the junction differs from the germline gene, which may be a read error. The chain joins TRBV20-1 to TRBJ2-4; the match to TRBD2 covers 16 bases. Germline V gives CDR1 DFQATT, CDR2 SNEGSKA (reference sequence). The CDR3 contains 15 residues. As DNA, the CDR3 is TGCAATGCTAGGGGGACCGGGACTAGCGGGAGGGCTCAGTACTTC. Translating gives CNARGTGTSGRAQYF.

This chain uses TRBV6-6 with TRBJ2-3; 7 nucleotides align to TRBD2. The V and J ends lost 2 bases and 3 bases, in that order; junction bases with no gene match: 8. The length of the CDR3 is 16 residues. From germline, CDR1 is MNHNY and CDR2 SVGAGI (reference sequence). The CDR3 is CASSYIGLVSTDTQYF. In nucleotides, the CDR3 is TGTGCCAGCAGTTACATAGGACTAGTTTCTACAGATACGCAGTATTTT.

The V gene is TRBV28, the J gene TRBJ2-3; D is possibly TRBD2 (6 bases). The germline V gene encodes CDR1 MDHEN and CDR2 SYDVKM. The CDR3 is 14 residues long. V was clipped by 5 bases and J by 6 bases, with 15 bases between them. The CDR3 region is CASSLGDLGDTQYF. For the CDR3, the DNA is TGTGCCAGCAGTCTAGGGGACTTGGGGGATACGCAGTATTTT.

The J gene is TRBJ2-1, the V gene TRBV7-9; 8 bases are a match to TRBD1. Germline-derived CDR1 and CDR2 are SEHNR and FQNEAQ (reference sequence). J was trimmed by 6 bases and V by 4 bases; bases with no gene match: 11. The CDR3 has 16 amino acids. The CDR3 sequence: CASSSGGRGVCNEQFF. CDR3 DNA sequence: TGTGCCAGCAGCTCAGGGGGCAGGGGCGTCTGCAATGAGCAGTTCTTC.

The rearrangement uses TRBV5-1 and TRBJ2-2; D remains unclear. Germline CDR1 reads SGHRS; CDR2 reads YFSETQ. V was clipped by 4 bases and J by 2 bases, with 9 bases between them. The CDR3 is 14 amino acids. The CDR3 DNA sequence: TGCGCCAGCAGCGTCGATAAAAACACCGGGGAGCTGTTTTTT. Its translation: CASSVDKNTGELFF.

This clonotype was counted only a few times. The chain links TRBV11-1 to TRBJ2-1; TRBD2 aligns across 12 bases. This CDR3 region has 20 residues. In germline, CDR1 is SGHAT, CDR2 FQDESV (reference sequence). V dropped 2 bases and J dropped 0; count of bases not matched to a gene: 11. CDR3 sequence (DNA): TGTGCCAGCAGCTTATCGACTAGCGGGAGTCTCTTTGGCTCCTACAATGAGCAGTTCTTC. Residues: CASSLSTSGSLFGSYNEQFF.

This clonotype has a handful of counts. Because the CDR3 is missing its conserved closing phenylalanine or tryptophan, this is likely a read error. The CDR3 sequence: CASSTDRTGLDSPLHL. As DNA, the CDR3 is TGTGCCAGCAGTACAGATCGGACAGGCCTCGATTCACCCCTCCACCTT. V is TRBV12-3 or TRBV12-4 and J is TRBJ1-6; 7 positions agree with TRBD1. The CDR3 loop spans 16 amino acids. With 5 bases clipped from V and 8 bases from J, the junction kept 12 bases outside the gene matches.